This T cell receptor beta chain derives from a study of graft-versus-host responses after intestinal transplantation. This table comes from immunoSEQ multiplex PCR, and its TCRdb copy is limited to in-frame clones, with some not included. The repertoire holds around 55,000 clones, approximately 88% seen once, with over 0.55% in the top ten. Regarding this clone: Its target is unknown.

The germline CDR1 and CDR2 sequences are KGHSH and LQKENI. The germline V and J ends were trimmed by 2 bases and 6 bases, with 7 bases remaining between them. The CDR3 loop spans 12 amino acids. Here the sequenced sample was unstimulated CD4+ T cells sorted from spleen or lymph node cells, taken before transplant. This chain uses TRBV18 with TRBJ1-1; D is uncertain. The clonotype was recovered from a human donor who was the organ donor for an intestinal transplant. In DNA form, the CDR3 reads TGTGCCAGCTCACCAGGGAGCGCTGAAGCTTTCTTT. It encodes CASSPGSAEAFF. The full variable domain, its missing parts supplied by reference TRBV18 and TRBJ1-1, is NAGVMQNPRHLVRRRGQEARLRCSPMKGHSHVYWYRQLPEEGLKFMVYLQKENIIDESGMPKERFSAEFPKEGPSILRIQQVVRGDSAAYFCASSPGSAEAFFGQGTRLTVV.